These 3 T cell receptor beta chains came from one sample sequenced in a study of blood T cell repertoires in COVID-19. This table comes from immunoSEQ multiplex PCR, and its TCRdb copy is limited to in-frame clones, with some not included. The sample contains 110,000 or so clones, 81% of which appear only once. The specimen was peripheral blood. All receptors derive from a woman in her 70s with acute or convalescent COVID-19.

The chain carries TRBV20-1 and TRBJ2-1; possibly TRBD2 for D (5 bases). Deletions cut 3 bases from V and 0 bases from J, with 15 bases between. In germline, CDR1 is DFQATT, CDR2 SNEGSKA (reference sequence). The CDR3 is 16 amino acids. The CDR3 sequence: CSASHEEANSYNEQFF. The CDR3 bases are TGCAGTGCTAGTCACGAGGAGGCCAACTCCTACAATGAGCAGTTCTTC.

This chain uses TRBV19 with TRBJ2-4, with TRBD1 matching 9 bases. Germline V gene sequence: CDR1 LNHDA, CDR2 SQIVND (reference sequence). There are 15 residues in the CDR3. Unmatched junction bases numbered 7, after V lost 7 bases and J lost 3 bases. The CDR3 protein is CASISQGAGKNIQYF. The CDR3 DNA reads TGTGCCAGTATCTCACAGGGGGCAGGCAAAAACATTCAGTACTTC.

This clone has just one count. The rearrangement links TRBV10-2 to TRBJ1-2; 8 positions match TRBD1. J gave up 1 base and V 3 bases, and 4 bases lay outside the gene matches. The CDR3 runs to 15 residues. Germline V gives CDR1 WSHSY, CDR2 SAAADI. CDR3 amino acids: CASSDLDRVNYGYTF. Here the CDR3 DNA reads TGCGCCAGCAGTGACCTGGACAGGGTTAACTATGGCTACACCTTC.